This TCR beta chain is drawn from a study of blood T cell repertoires in COVID-19. Study details: COVID-19 samples from acute and convalescent phases originated in the United States, Italy and Spain. T cells, B-cell-depleted T cells, or PBMCs provided the cDNA or gDNA that served as material.

The authors' processing: Reference gene primer amplification gave estimated nucleated cell counts. Method: immunoSEQ multiplex PCR; TCRdb's copy keeps in-frame clones and lacks some. D and trimming were read from the DNA, whereas the V and J calls and clone size are those reported in that table. The sample contains 77,000 or so clones, approximately 90% of which appear only once. The CDR3 is 15 residues long. V was clipped by 7 bases and J by 2 bases; unmatched bases: 8. Germline lookup yields CDR1 SGHDT and CDR2 YYEEEE. Specimen: peripheral blood. The clonotype originates from a man between 50 and 59 years old with active COVID-19. The V call is TRBV5-6, the J call TRBJ2-2, with 7 bases fitting TRBD1. The CDR3: CASGRWDRNTGELFF. The DNA of the CDR3 is TGTGCCAGCGGAAGATGGGACAGAAACACCGGGGAGCTGTTTTTT.